This TCR beta chain is drawn from a study of blood T cell repertoires in COVID-19. Study details: COVID-19 samples from acute and convalescent phases originated in the United States, Italy and Spain. PBMCs, B-cell-depleted T cells, or T cells provided the cDNA or gDNA that made up the material.

Authors' processing steps: Amplification of reference gene primers was used by the study to estimate nucleated cell counts. Method: immunoSEQ multiplex PCR; TCRdb's copy keeps in-frame clones and lacks some. V and J calls and clone size come straight from that table; D and trimming were deduced from the DNA. The sample carries some 70,000 clones, roughly nine tenths recorded once. CDR1 and CDR2 from the germline V gene are LGHDT and YNNKEL (reference sequence). This CDR3 has 14 residues. V shed 6 bases and J 7 bases; nucleotides not matched to a gene: 6. The sequence derives from a human donor in a cohort sampled during active COVID-19. The V and J genes are TRBV3-1 (or the pseudogene TRBV3-2) and TRBJ1-4, with 9 bases aligning to TRBD1. Sequenced sample: peripheral blood. The DNA for the CDR3 is TGTGCCAGCAGGATCGGGACAGGGAGTGAAAAACTGTTTTTT. Its translation: CASRIGTGSEKLFF.